Presented here are 12 T cell receptor beta chains from one specimen sequenced in a study of CD8 T cells in ankylosing spondylitis. TCRdb redid the calling of the 5' RACE reads with MiXCR, one entry per CDR3 protein. The repertoire holds around 30,000 distinct CDR3 sequences, with 5% to 5.5% as singletons. The sequenced material came from blood, either unsorted or a sorted T cell fraction (not recorded which). Every receptor here comes from a female donor with ankylosing spondylitis or in good health (not recorded which).

V is TRBV9 and J is TRBJ2-5; D tentatively fits TRBD1 or TRBD2 (5 bases each). This CDR3 comprises 14 residues. The V gene's germline CDR1 is SGDLS and CDR2 YYNGEE. Trimming left V 5 bases short and J 5 bases short, with 16 bases between. For the CDR3, the DNA is TGTGCCAGCAGTGACAGCGGCAGGGCGGAGACCCAGTACTTC. This sequence encodes CASSDSGRAETQYF.

A word on this clonotype: Being one base from a much bigger clone, this may be a read error. This CDR3 is missing its conserved last phenylalanine or tryptophan, likely due to a read error. The rearrangement uses TRBV9 and TRBJ2-3, with D unresolved. The germline V gene has CDR1 SGDLS and CDR2 YYNGEE. This CDR3 is built from 14 residues. Trimming shortened V by 4 bases and J by 3 bases, and 12 bases separated the two germline ends. CDR3 sequence: CASSFSVQTDTQYL. The CDR3 nucleotides read TGTGCCAGCAGCTTCAGCGTGCAGACAGATACGCAGTATCTT.

This clonotype was seen repeatedly, ten times or more. The chain employs TRBV9 and TRBJ2-3; D is unclear. Germline V gives CDR1 SGDLS, CDR2 YYNGEE. V lost 3 bases and J lost 3, with 5 bases in between. The CDR3 runs 12 residues. The CDR3 is CASSDGTDTQYF. Written as DNA, the CDR3 is TGTGCCAGCAGCGACGGAACAGATACGCAGTATTTT.

Ten or more counts support this clonotype. The rearrangement joins TRBV9 to TRBJ2-7; D unclear. Germline lookup yields CDR1 SGDLS and CDR2 YYNGEE. V was pared by 0 bases and J by 0 bases, with 7 bases between. The CDR3 length is 14 residues. The CDR3 region is CASSVAAFSYEQYF. DNA of the CDR3: TGTGCCAGCAGCGTAGCTGCGTTCTCCTACGAGCAGTACTTC.

The sample holds many counts of this clonotype. The chain joins TRBV9 to TRBJ2-7; TRBD1 matches at 7 bases. The CDR3 consists of 15 residues. V lost 0 bases, J lost 3 bases, and 6 bases stayed unmatched. Per the germline V gene, CDR1 is SGDLS and CDR2 is YYNGEE. The CDR3 DNA reads TGTGCCAGCAGCGTAGGACAGGGACCCTTCTACGAGCAGTACTTC. Encoded protein: CASSVGQGPFYEQYF.

This clonotype came up a few times. The V and J genes are TRBV9 and TRBJ2-3; D gene ambiguous. Germline assignment: CDR1 SGDLS and CDR2 YYNGEE. Trimming pared 0 bases from V and 4 bases from J, leaving 9 bases between. This CDR3 is built from 14 residues. The CDR3 region has the DNA TGTGCCAGCAGCGTAGGACGCCTCCCAGATACGCAGTATTTT. Translated, it gives CASSVGRLPDTQYF.

There are many counts of this clonotype. This chain links TRBV9 with TRBJ1-1, with a possible D match to TRBD1 (6 bases). The V gene lost 0 bases and the J gene lost 10 bases, with 16 bases spanning the gap. Per germline, CDR1 SGDLS and CDR2 YYNGEE. This CDR3 spans 14 amino acids. The CDR3 nucleotides are TGTGCCAGCAGCGTAGACCCCCAGGCAGGGGCAGCTTTCTTT. Its translation is CASSVDPQAGAAFF.

By its share, this clonotype is medium-sized. The chain recombines TRBV9 with TRBJ1-2; 8 bases line up with TRBD1. The CDR3 loop spans 16 amino acids. V was clipped by 3 bases and J by 4 bases; unmatched bases: 11. Germline loops: CDR1 SGDLS, CDR2 YYNGEE. The DNA for the CDR3 is TGTGCCAGCAGCGCCCAGCTGGGGACAGGACTCTATGGCTACACCTTC. Protein product: CASSAQLGTGLYGYTF.

In this sample, this clonotype turned up a few times. The gene calls are TRBV9 and TRBJ2-3; D remains ambiguous. The V end was cut by 0 bases, the J end by 0 bases, with 8 bases between. The CDR3 is 15 residues long. Per the germline V gene, CDR1 is SGDLS and CDR2 is YYNGEE. For the CDR3, the DNA is TGTGCCAGCAGCGTAGAGACATTTAGCACAGATACGCAGTATTTT. Amino acids: CASSVETFSTDTQYF.

Ten or more counts support this clonotype. The chain joins TRBV9 to TRBJ2-3; 10 bases agree with TRBD2. CDR1 and CDR2 from the germline V gene are SGDLS and YYNGEE. Trimming at V came to 7 bases and at J to 4 bases, leaving 12 bases not matched to a gene. The CDR3 spans 16 residues. CDR3 nucleotide sequence: TGTGCCAGCGCCCGGGGTAGCGGGAGGACTCCAGATACGCAGTATTTT. Amino acid sequence: CASARGSGRTPDTQYF.

This clonotype appeared many times. The chain recombines TRBV9 with TRBJ2-2, with 10 bases matching TRBD2. The germline V gene has CDR1 SGDLS and CDR2 YYNGEE. The junction had 4 bases not matched to a gene; V was cut back by 1 base and J by 1 base. This CDR3 has 17 residues. CDR3 sequence reads: CASSVTGTSVNTGELFF. CDR3 bases: TGTGCCAGCAGCGTAACCGGGACTAGCGTGAACACCGGGGAGCTGTTTTTT.

The sample holds many counts of this clonotype. The rearrangement joins TRBV9 to TRBJ2-7; D gene ambiguous. Germline assignment: CDR1 SGDLS and CDR2 YYNGEE. The CDR3 has 15 amino acids. V dropped 0 bases and J dropped 6 bases, with 16 bases sitting between them. This CDR3 is CASSVEATRASEQYF. The CDR3 DNA reads as TGTGCCAGCAGCGTAGAAGCCACGCGTGCCTCCGAGCAGTACTTC. Full variable domain (remainder filled in from reference TRBV9 and TRBJ2-7): DSGVTQTPKHLITATGQRVTLRCSPRSGDLSVYWYQQSLDQGLQFLIQYYNGEERAKGNILERFSAQQFPDLHSELNLSSLELGDSALYFCASSVEATRASEQYFGPGTRLTVT.